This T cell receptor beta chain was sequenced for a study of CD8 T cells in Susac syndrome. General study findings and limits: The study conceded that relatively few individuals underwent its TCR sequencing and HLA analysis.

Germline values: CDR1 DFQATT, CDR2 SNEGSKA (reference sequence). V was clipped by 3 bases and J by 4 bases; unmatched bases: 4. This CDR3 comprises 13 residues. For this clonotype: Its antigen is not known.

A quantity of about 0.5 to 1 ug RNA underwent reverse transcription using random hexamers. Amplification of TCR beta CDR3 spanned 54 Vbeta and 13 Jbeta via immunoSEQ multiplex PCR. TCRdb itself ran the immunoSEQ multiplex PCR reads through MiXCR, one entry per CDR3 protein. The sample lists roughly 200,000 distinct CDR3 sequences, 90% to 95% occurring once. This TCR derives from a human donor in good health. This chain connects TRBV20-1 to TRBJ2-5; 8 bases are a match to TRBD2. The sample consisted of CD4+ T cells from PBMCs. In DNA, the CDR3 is TGCAGTGCTAGCGGGGGGGCTAGAGAGACCCAGTACTTC. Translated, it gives CSASGGARETQYF.